Below, one TCR beta chain is given with its context. The CDR3 spans 16 residues. Germline V gene sequence: CDR1 GTSNPN, CDR2 SVGIG (reference sequence). V gave up 1 base and J gave up 0 bases, with 12 bases separating them. The record originates from a study of blood T cell repertoires in COVID-19. Overall study: Acute and convalescent COVID-19 samples came from the United States, Italy and Spain.

Generated by immunoSEQ multiplex PCR, the TCRdb table keeps only in-frame clones and is missing some. The data show 110,000 to 150,000 clones, 87% seen once. The chain is built from TRBV30 and TRBJ2-2; D perhaps matches TRBD1 (6 bases). This TCR came from a man in his sixties who had recovered from COVID-19. The sequenced material came from PBMCs or T cells enriched from blood (not recorded which). The CDR3 loop is CAWSAGQKANTGELFF. DNA of the CDR3: TGTGCCTGGAGTGCCGGACAGAAAGCGAACACCGGGGAGCTGTTTTTT.